A single sample is the source of the 20 T cell receptor beta chains below, sequenced in a study of T-cell reconstitution after alpha-beta-depleted transplantation in children. The TCRbeta library incorporated unique molecular identifiers. TCRdb redid the calling of the PCR reads with MiXCR, one entry per CDR3 protein. The sample yields 230,000 or so distinct CDR3 sequences, around 8.9% seen once. Sequencing was performed on PBMCs from the stem cell graft donor, taken from the stem cell graft. Receptors were obtained from a human donor who donated a stem cell graft to a child with SCID.

At least ten counts were recorded for this clonotype. The chain has TRBV5-5 and TRBJ2-7, with 8 positions matching TRBD1. The CDR3 length is 14 residues. Germline V gene sequence: CDR1 SGHKS, CDR2 YYEKEE (reference sequence). V was clipped by 4 bases and J by 5 bases; unmatched bases: 8. CDR3 coding DNA: TGTGCCAGCAGCCTACAGGGGGTGGTAGACGAGCAGTACTTC. Translated, it gives CASSLQGVVDEQYF.

At least ten counts were recorded for this clonotype. This chain's CDR3 is CSACPGGNTEAFF. Here the CDR3 DNA reads TGCAGTGCTTGTCCCGGCGGGAACACTGAAGCTTTCTTT. The V and J genes are TRBV20-1 and TRBJ1-1; D is undetermined. The germline gives CDR1 DFQATT, CDR2 SNEGSKA (reference sequence). The V gene lost 5 bases and the J gene lost 1 base, with 11 bases spanning the gap. This CDR3 is built from 13 residues.

This clonotype has ten or more counts. The rearrangement links TRBV7-2 to TRBJ2-2; 8 bases are shared with TRBD1. The V gene end was trimmed by 5 bases and the J gene end by 3 bases; junction bases not matched to a gene: 8. The CDR3 runs 16 residues. Germline CDR1 reads SGHTA; CDR2 reads FQGNSA. The DNA for the CDR3 is TGTGCCAGCAGCAACCGCCGGACAGGGTACACCGGGGAGCTGTTTTTT. Its protein is CASSNRRTGYTGELFF.

The count of this clonotype is one. A much larger clone differs from this one at a single base, so this may be a read error. The chain combines TRBV7-3 with TRBJ2-1, with D tentatively TRBD2 (5 bases). Germline assignment: CDR1 SGHTA and CDR2 FQGTGA. This CDR3 is 16 amino acids long. V was trimmed by 1 base and J by 4 bases, leaving 14 bases between them. The CDR3 DNA is TGTGCCAGCAGCTTAAGATCTGAGGGCAGGTACAATGAGCAGTTCTTC. As protein: CASSLRSEGRYNEQFF.

There are many counts of this clonotype. This sequence joins TRBV28 and TRBJ2-2, with D perhaps TRBD1 or TRBD2 (7 bases each). The V gene lost 10 bases and the J gene lost 4 bases, with 10 bases spanning the gap. The germline V gene encodes CDR1 MDHEN and CDR2 SYDVKM. This CDR3 region has 12 residues. CDR3 nucleotides: TGTGCCACAGGGGGGGGCACCGGGGAGCTGTTTTTT. Its translation: CATGGGTGELFF.

This clonotype came up many times. This chain links TRBV28 with TRBJ1-5; D is ambiguous. Trimming removed 2 bases from V and 8 bases from J, with 10 bases in between. The CDR3 sequence is 13 residues long. The germline gives CDR1 MDHEN, CDR2 SYDVKM. The CDR3 coding sequence is TGTGCCAGCAGTTTAGGTGGGGTTAAGCCCCAGCATTTT. Protein sequence: CASSLGGVKPQHF.

J is TRBJ1-2 and V is TRBV6-6; D uncertain. The V end lost 7 bases, the J end lost 1 base, and 10 bases lay between the germline ends. The CDR3 extends over 13 amino acids. Germline V gene sequence: CDR1 MNHNY, CDR2 SVGAGI (reference sequence). CDR3 DNA sequence: TGTGCCAGCACCCTGGGCCTTAACTATGGCTACACCTTC. It specifies CASTLGLNYGYTF.

This clonotype appeared many times. This rearrangement joins TRBV9 to TRBJ1-1, with unresolved D. The CDR3 is 12 amino acids. CDR1 is SGDLS, CDR2 YYNGEE, per germline. The V and J ends lost 4 bases and 8 bases respectively, with 12 bases between them. The CDR3 protein is CASSPTGGEAFF. Here the CDR3 DNA reads TGTGCCAGCAGCCCGACGGGTGGGGAAGCTTTCTTT. Drawing the rest from reference TRBV9 and TRBJ1-1, the complete variable domain is DSGVTQTPKHLITATGQRVTLRCSPRSGDLSVYWYQQSLDQGLQFLIQYYNGEERAKGNILERFSAQQFPDLHSELNLSSLELGDSALYFCASSPTGGEAFFGQGTRLTVV.

In its sample, this clonotype was seen many times. The chain employs TRBV7-3 and TRBJ1-1, with TRBD1 as a possible D gene (5 bases). The CDR3 length is 13 residues. V gave up 5 bases and J gave up 0 bases, with 7 bases separating them. Germline V gene sequence: CDR1 SGHTA, CDR2 FQGTGA. The CDR3 DNA reads TGTGCCAGCAGCAAGACAGTGAACACTGAAGCTTTCTTT. It specifies CASSKTVNTEAFF.

This clonotype was picked up many times. This chain joins TRBV7-9 and TRBJ2-1; either TRBD1 or TRBD2 may fit D (5 bases each). There are 13 residues in the CDR3. V dropped 0 bases and J dropped 8 bases, with 8 bases sitting between them. Germline V CDR1 and CDR2: SEHNR, FQNEAQ (reference sequence). In DNA, the CDR3 is TGTGCCAGCAGCTTAGCGATGGGGGATGAGCAGTTCTTC. Translation gives CASSLAMGDEQFF.

In this sample, this clonotype turned up many times. V is TRBV5-1 and J is TRBJ2-1, with a weak D call TRBD1 (5 bases). CDR1 and CDR2 from the germline V gene are SGHRS and YFSETQ. V dropped 4 bases and J dropped 1 base, with 15 bases sitting between them. The CDR3 length is 16 residues. In DNA form, the CDR3 reads TGCGCCAGCAGCCCCAAGACAGACTTTTCCTACAATGAGCAGTTCTTC. Encoded protein: CASSPKTDFSYNEQFF.

This clonotype has at least ten counts. This chain links TRBV7-8 with TRBJ2-1, with TRBD1 identical over 8 bases. CDR1 SGHVS and CDR2 FQNEAQ come from the germline V gene. V lost 0 bases and J lost 6; bases outside the gene matches: 10. The CDR3 has 17 amino acids. The CDR3 loop reads CASSLAKDRGAINEQFF. CDR3 DNA: TGTGCCAGCAGCTTAGCCAAAGACAGGGGAGCCATCAATGAGCAGTTCTTC.

This clonotype was recorded many times. The rearrangement links TRBV12-3 or TRBV12-4 to TRBJ1-2, with D uncertain. The CDR3 has 12 amino acids. The germline V and J ends were trimmed by 1 base and 9 bases, with 9 bases remaining between them. The CDR3 DNA sequence: TGTGCCAGCAGTTTAGGTACGGGTCGCTACACCTTC. Its protein is CASSLGTGRYTF.

This clonotype occurred many times. The V call is TRBV7-3, the J call TRBJ1-6; TRBD1 matches 8 bases. The germline CDR1 and CDR2 sequences are SGHTA and FQGTGA. This CDR3 contains 15 residues. Trimming cost V 3 bases and J 8 bases; bases outside gene matches: 6. CDR3 in DNA: TGTGCCAGCAGCTTTTCCGGGACAGGAGATTCACCCCTCCACTTT. Translating it yields CASSFSGTGDSPLHF.

This clonotype was picked up many times. The chain joins TRBV5-1 to TRBJ2-7; the match to TRBD2 covers 11 bases. V shed 4 bases and J 1 base; nucleotides not matched to a gene: 10. This CDR3 is built from 17 residues. Germline V gene sequence: CDR1 SGHRS, CDR2 YFSETQ. CDR3 DNA: TGCGCCAGCAGCACTTTCCTAGCGGGGGGTGTGTCCTACGAGCAGTACTTC. Its protein is CASSTFLAGGVSYEQYF. The whole variable domain, remainder taken from reference TRBV5-1 and TRBJ2-7, is KAGVTQTPRYLIKTRGQQVTLSCSPISGHRSVSWYQQTPGQGLQFLFEYFSETQRNKGNFPGRFSGRQFSNSRSEMNVSTLELGDSALYLCASSTFLAGGVSYEQYFGPGTRLTVT.

This clonotype was recorded many times. The rearrangement uses TRBV3-1 and TRBJ1-2, with 9 nucleotides matching TRBD1. Trimming removed 4 bases from V and 4 bases from J; junction bases left unmatched: 4. This CDR3 comprises 14 residues. Germline V gene sequence: CDR1 LGHDT, CDR2 YNNKEL (reference sequence). In nucleotides, the CDR3 is TGTGCCAGCAGCCGACAGGGGGGCGCCTATGGCTACACCTTC. Translation gives CASSRQGGAYGYTF.

This clonotype has a count of ten or more. The V gene is TRBV20-1, the J gene TRBJ1-5; unclear D gene. Germline CDR1 reads DFQATT; CDR2 reads SNEGSKA (reference sequence). Trimming left V 0 bases short and J 11 bases short, with 17 bases between. The CDR3 length is 14 residues. The CDR3 spells CSARDGQDPGAQHF. CDR3 DNA sequence: TGCAGTGCTAGAGATGGGCAGGACCCTGGGGCCCAGCATTTT.

This clonotype was seen many times. The rearrangement joins TRBV5-1 to TRBJ1-2; tentatively, D is TRBD1 (6 bases). The CDR3 sequence is 15 residues long. Between the trimmed V and J ends, which lost 2 bases and 2 bases, there was a span of 13 bases. The germline CDR1 and CDR2 sequences are SGHRS and YFSETQ. CDR3 in amino acids: CASSLIGGTNYGYTF. DNA of the CDR3: TGCGCCAGCAGCTTAATTGGCGGGACAAACTATGGCTACACCTTC.

In its sample, this clonotype was seen many times. The chain carries TRBV20-1 and TRBJ1-4; D is perhaps TRBD1 (5 bases). Germline values: CDR1 DFQATT, CDR2 SNEGSKA (reference sequence). Trimming left V 0 bases short and J 2 bases short, with 16 bases between. The CDR3 totals 17 residues. In nucleotides, the CDR3 is TGCAGTGCTAGAGATCTGCAGGGAGCCGGCACTAATGAAAAACTGTTTTTT. Translating gives CSARDLQGAGTNEKLFF.

This clonotype was counted a few times. The genes are TRBV7-7 and TRBJ2-4; tentatively, D is TRBD2 (6 bases). Per germline, CDR1 SSHAT and CDR2 FNYEAQ (reference sequence). The V and J ends lost 1 base and 5 bases respectively, with 12 bases between them. The CDR3 runs to 15 residues. DNA for the CDR3: TGTGCCAGCAGCTTAGGTCCGGGGGTCGAAAACATTCAGTACTTC. This gives the protein CASSLGPGVENIQYF.